The T cell receptor (beta chain) under discussion was sequenced for a study of OX40 agonist ivuxolimab in advanced cancers. The overall study: Each patient was given ivuxolimab into a vein every 2 weeks, at 0.01 to 10 mg/kg. Study findings and constraints: The study observed clonal expansion of CD4+ and CD8+ blood T cells by week 6 at 0.1 to 3.0 mg/kg. Among the lowest peripheral clonal expansion occurred in 0.1-3.0 mg/kg partial responders. There were also nonresponders showing low normalized T-cell clonal expansion.

This table comes from immunoSEQ multiplex PCR, and its TCRdb copy is limited to in-frame clones, with some not included. The table shows some 54,000 clones, with approximately 80% occurring only once. Comment on this clone: The antigen remains unidentified.

The germline V and J ends were trimmed by 7 bases and 0 bases, with 14 bases remaining between them. Germline loops: CDR1 MNHNS, CDR2 SASEGT. This CDR3 has 15 amino acids. The chain uses TRBV6-1 and TRBJ2-3, with D hard to call. The origin of this receptor is an adult with an advanced solid tumor such as melanoma, head and neck, liver or kidney cancer. This specimen consisted of CD4+ or CD8+ T cells sorted from blood, obtained in a trial of the OX40 agonist ivuxolimab. CDR3 sequence: CASNRDPSSTDTQYF. CDR3 DNA sequence: TGTGCCAGCAATCGTGACCCGTCCAGCACAGATACGCAGTATTTT.